The following is a TCR beta chain sequence with its context. The antigen is undetermined. PCR amplification relied on 60 Vbeta primers (plus 13 Jbeta primers). Produced via immunoSEQ multiplex PCR; TCRdb's table is partial and in-frame only. The table records about 89,000 clones, under 80% of them present only once. This entry comes from a study of cytomegalovirus exposure and HLA in healthy donors. General observations from the study: There were some V segments, including TRBV6-2 and TRBV6-3, excluded as indistinguishable.

The trim removed 2 bases at V and 4 bases at J, leaving 0 bases unmatched. Germline assignment: CDR1 SGHNT and CDR2 YENEEA. This CDR3 comprises 14 residues. The V gene is TRBV11-3, the J gene TRBJ2-2; the match to TRBD2 covers 8 bases. This sequence was found in a male donor in good health and CMV-seronegative. What was sequenced was PBMCs. CDR3 sequence reads: CASSLLAGTGELFF. The CDR3 nucleotides read TGTGCCAGCAGCTTACTAGCGGGCACCGGGGAGCTGTTTTTT.